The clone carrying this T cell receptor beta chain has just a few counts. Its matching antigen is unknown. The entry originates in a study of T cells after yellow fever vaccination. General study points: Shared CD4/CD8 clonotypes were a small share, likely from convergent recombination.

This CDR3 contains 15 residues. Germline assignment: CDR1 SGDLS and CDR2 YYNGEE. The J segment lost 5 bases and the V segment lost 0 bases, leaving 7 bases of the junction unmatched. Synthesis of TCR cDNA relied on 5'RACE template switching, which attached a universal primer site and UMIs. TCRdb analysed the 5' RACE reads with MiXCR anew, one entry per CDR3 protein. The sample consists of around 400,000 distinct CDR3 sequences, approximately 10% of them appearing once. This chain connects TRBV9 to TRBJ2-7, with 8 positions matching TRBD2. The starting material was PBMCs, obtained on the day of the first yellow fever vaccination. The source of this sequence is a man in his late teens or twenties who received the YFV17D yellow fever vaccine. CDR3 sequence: CASSVEGAGGHEQYF. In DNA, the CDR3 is TGTGCCAGCAGCGTAGAAGGCGCGGGAGGCCACGAGCAGTACTTC.